This T cell receptor (beta chain) stems from a study of blood T cell repertoires in COVID-19. Study in general: Nucleic acid was either cDNA or gDNA, and it came from T cells, B-cell-depleted T cells, or PBMCs.

Seattle's cohort entered during active infection and was followed longitudinally. In the original processing: Estimates of nucleated cell counts were drawn from the amplification of reference gene primers. Sequenced by immunoSEQ multiplex PCR; TCRdb stores in-frame clones only, minus some. V and J calls and clone size are copied from that table; D and trimming were computed from the DNA. The sample lists roughly 280,000 clones, around 87% occurring once. Germline V gene lookup returns CDR1 MNHEY and CDR2 SMNVEV (reference sequence). The CDR3 loop spans 19 amino acids. V was clipped by 2 bases and J by 0 bases; unmatched bases: 13.

The source of this sequence is a woman aged 55-69 years with COVID-19, enrolled during active disease. The sample consisted of peripheral blood. The J gene is TRBJ2-1, the V gene TRBV27; TRBD2 matches 7 bases. The DNA of the CDR3 is TGTGCCAGCAGTTTAATACGGGGGACTATTGGCGTCTCCTACAATGAGCAGTTCTTC. It encodes CASSLIRGTIGVSYNEQFF.